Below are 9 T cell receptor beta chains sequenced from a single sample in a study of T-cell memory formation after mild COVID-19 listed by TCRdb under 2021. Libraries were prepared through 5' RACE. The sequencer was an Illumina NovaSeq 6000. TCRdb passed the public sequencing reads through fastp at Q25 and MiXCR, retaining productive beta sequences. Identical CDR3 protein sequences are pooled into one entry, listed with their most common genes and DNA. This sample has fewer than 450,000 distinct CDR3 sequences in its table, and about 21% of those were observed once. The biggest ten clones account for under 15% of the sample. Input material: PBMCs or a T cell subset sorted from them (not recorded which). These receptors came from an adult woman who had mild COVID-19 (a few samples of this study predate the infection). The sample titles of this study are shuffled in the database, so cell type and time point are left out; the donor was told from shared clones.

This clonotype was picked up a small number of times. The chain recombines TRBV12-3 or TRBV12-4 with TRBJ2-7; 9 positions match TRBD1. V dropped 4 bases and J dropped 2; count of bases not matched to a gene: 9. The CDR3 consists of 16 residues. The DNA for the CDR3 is TGTGCCAGCAGTTACGCCGGACAGGGGAGTCCCTACGAGCAGTACTTC. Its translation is CASSYAGQGSPYEQYF.

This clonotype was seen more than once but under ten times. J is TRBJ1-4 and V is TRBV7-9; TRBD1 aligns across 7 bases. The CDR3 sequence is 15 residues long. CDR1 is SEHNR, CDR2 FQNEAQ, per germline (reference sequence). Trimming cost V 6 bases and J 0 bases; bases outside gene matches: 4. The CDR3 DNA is TGTGCCAGCAGTTCTGGACAGGCAACTAATGAAAAACTGTTTTTT. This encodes CASSSGQATNEKLFF.

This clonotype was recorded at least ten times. Here the CDR3 DNA reads TGCGCCAGCAGCCCCGAAGGACAGAGGTCCTACGAGCAGTACTTC. This gives the protein CASSPEGQRSYEQYF. The chain links TRBV5-1 to TRBJ2-7, with D possibly matching TRBD1 (6 bases). The ends were cut back, 4 bases at V and 1 base at J, with 15 bases in the middle. This CDR3 has 15 amino acids. The germline V gene encodes CDR1 SGHRS and CDR2 YFSETQ.

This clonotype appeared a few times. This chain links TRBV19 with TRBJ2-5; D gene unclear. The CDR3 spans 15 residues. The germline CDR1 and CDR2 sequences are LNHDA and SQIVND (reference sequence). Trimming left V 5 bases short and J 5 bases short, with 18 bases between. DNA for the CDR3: TGTGCCAGTAGTCGAAGGTGGGCGGCGATGGAGACCCAGTACTTC. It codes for CASSRRWAAMETQYF.

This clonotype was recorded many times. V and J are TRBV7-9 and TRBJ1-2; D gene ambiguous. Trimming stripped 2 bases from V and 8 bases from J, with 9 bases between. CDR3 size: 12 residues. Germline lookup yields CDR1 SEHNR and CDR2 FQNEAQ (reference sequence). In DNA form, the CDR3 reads TGTGCCAGCAGCTTACCGGGGTCCGGCTACACCTTC. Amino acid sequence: CASSLPGSGYTF.

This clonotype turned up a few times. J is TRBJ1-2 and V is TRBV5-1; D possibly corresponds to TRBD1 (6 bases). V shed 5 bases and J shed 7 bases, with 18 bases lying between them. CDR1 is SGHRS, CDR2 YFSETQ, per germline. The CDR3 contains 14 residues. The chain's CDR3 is CASSRNVQGFGYTF. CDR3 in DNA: TGCGCCAGCAGTCGGAACGTACAGGGTTTTGGCTACACCTTC.

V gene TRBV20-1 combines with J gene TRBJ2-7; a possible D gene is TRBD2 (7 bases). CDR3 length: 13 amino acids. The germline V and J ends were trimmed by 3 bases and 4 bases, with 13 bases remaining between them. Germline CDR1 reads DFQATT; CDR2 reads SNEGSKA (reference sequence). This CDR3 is CSARSGGSYEQYF. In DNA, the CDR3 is TGCAGTGCTAGGTCGGGGGGCTCTTACGAGCAGTACTTC.

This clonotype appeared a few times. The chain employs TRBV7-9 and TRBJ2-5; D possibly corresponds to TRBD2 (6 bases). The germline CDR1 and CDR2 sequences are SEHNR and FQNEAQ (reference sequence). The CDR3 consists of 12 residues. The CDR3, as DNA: TGTACCTCGGGAGTAGGGCAAGAGACCCAGTACTTC. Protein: CTSGVGQETQYF.

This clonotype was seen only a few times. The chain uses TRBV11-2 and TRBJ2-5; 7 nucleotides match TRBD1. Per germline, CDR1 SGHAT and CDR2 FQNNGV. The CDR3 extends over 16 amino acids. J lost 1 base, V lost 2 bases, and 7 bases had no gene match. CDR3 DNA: TGTGCCAGCAGCTTAAATGCTGGACAGGCCCAAGAGACCCAGTACTTC. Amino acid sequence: CASSLNAGQAQETQYF. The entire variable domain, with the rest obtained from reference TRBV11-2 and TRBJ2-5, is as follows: EAGVAQSPRYKIIEKRQSVAFWCNPISGHATLYWYQQILGQGPKLLIQFQNNGVVDDSQLPKDRFSAERLKGVDSTLKIQPAKLEDSAVYLCASSLNAGQAQETQYFGPGTRLLVL.